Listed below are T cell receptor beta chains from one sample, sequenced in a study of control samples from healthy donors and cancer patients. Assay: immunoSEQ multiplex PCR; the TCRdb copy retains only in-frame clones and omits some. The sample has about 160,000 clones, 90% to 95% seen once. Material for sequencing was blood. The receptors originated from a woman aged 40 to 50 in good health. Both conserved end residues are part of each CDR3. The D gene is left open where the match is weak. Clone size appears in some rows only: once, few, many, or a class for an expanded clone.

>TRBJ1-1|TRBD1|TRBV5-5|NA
CASSLVGTGALNTEAFF
TGTGCCAGCAGCTTGGTCGGGACAGGGGCCTTGAACACTGAAGCTTTCTTT
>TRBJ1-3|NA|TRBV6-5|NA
CASSSHRTSGNTIYF
TGTGCCAGCAGTTCCCATCGGACATCTGGAAACACCATATATTTT
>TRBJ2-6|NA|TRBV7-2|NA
CASSLRMTSGANVLTF
TGTGCCAGCAGCTTAAGAATGACCTCTGGGGCCAACGTCCTGACTTTC
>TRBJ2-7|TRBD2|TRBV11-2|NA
CASSFSGRDHEQYF
TGTGCCAGCAGCTTCAGCGGGAGGGACCACGAGCAGTACTTC
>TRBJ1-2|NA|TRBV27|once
CASSLSRSDYGYTF
TGTGCCAGCAGTCTATCCCGTTCTGACTATGGCTACACCTTC
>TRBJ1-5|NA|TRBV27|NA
CASSSYREGGNQPQHF
TGTGCCAGCAGTTCATACAGGGAAGGCGGCAATCAGCCCCAGCATTTT
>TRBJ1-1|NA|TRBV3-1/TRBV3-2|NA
CASSQGAGMNTEAFF
TGTGCCAGCAGCCAAGGTGCGGGGATGAACACTGAAGCTTTCTTT
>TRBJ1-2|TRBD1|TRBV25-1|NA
CASSESMTGAGYTF
TGTGCCAGCAGTGAATCTATGACAGGGGCGGGCTACACCTTC
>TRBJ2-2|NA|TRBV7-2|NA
CASSLVGGMNTGELFF
TGTGCCAGCAGCTTAGTGGGGGGAATGAACACCGGGGAGCTGTTTTTT
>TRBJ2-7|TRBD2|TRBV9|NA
CASSGTGTTYEQYF
TGTGCCAGCAGCGGAACCGGGACTACCTACGAGCAGTACTTC
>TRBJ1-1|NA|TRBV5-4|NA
CASSSTGLNTEAFF
TGTGCCAGCAGCTCGACAGGCTTGAACACTGAAGCTTTCTTT
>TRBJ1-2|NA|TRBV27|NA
CASSYRVSNGYTF
TGTGCCAGCAGTTACCGGGTCTCAAATGGCTACACCTTC
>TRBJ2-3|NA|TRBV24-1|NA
CATGQAGVDTQYF
TGTGCCACCGGTCAAGCAGGGGTTGATACGCAGTATTTT
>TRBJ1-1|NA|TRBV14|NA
CASSQDTAAFF
TGTGCCAGCAGCCAGGACACGGCAGCTTTCTTT
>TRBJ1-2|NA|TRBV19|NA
CASSLDGSNYGYTF
TGTGCCAGTAGTCTCGACGGATCTAACTATGGCTACACCTTC
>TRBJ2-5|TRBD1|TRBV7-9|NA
CASSGDRVSRETQYF
TGTGCCAGCAGCGGCGACAGGGTTTCGCGGGAGACCCAGTACTTC
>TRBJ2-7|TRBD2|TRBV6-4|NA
CASSAPPYPTSGRRYEQYF
TGTGCCAGCAGTGCCCCACCATACCCGACTAGCGGGAGACGCTACGAGCAGTACTTC
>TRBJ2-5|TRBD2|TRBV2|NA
CASSPLAGGQETQYF
TGTGCCAGCAGTCCACTAGCGGGGGGCCAAGAGACCCAGTACTTC
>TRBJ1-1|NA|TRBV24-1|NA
CATIRHTEAFF
TGTGCCACCATAAGGCACACTGAAGCTTTCTTT
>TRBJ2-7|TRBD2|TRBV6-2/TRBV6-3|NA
CASSRLGGRFQHEQYF
TGTGCCAGCAGCCGCCTGGGCGGGAGATTTCAACACGAGCAGTACTTC
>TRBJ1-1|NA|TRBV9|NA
CASSVGPNTEAFF
TGTGCCAGCAGCGTAGGTCCGAACACTGAAGCTTTCTTT
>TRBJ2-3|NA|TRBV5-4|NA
CASSLQGSSTDTQYF
TGTGCCAGCAGCTTGCAGGGATCTAGCACAGATACGCAGTATTTT
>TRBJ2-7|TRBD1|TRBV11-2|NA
CASSLDRVYSYEQYF
TGTGCCAGCAGCCTGGACAGGGTTTACTCCTACGAGCAGTACTTC
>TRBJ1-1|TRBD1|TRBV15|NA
CATSSRDRGVVVNTEAFF
TGTGCCACCAGCAGCCGGGACAGGGGCGTAGTTGTGAACACTGAAGCTTTCTTT
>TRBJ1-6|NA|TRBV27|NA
CASSPDRFTYNSPLHF
TGTGCCAGCAGTCCCGACAGGTTTACCTATAATTCACCCCTCCACTTT
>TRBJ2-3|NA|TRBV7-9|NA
CASSLDALTDTQYF
TGTGCCAGCAGCTTAGACGCTCTCACAGATACGCAGTATTTT
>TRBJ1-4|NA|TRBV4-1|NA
CASSRAQNTNEKLFF
TGCGCCAGCAGCCGAGCCCAGAACACTAATGAAAAACTGTTTTTT
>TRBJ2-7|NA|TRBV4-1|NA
CASSQVVAREQYF
TGCGCCAGCAGTCAAGTAGTAGCCCGCGAGCAGTACTTC
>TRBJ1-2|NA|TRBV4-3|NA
CASSQDRFSGVRGYTF
TGCGCCAGCAGCCAAGATCGGTTTTCAGGGGTACGGGGCTACACCTTC
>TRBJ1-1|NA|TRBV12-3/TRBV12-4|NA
CASSRGQNTEAFF
TGTGCCAGCAGTAGGGGACAGAACACTGAAGCTTTCTTT
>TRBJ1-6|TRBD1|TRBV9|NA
CASSGGQESSYNSPLHF
TGTGCCAGCAGCGGTGGACAGGAGAGCTCCTATAATTCACCCCTCCACTTT
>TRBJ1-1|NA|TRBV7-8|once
CASSLNQDRTEAFF
TGTGCCAGCAGCTTGAACCAGGACCGTACTGAAGCTTTCTTT
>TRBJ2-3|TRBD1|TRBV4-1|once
CASSPRTGKDTQYF
TGCGCCAGCAGCCCGCGGACAGGGAAAGATACGCAGTATTTT
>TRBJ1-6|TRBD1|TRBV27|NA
CASSWRQGESPLHF
TGTGCCAGCAGTTGGAGACAGGGGGAGTCACCCCTCCACTTT
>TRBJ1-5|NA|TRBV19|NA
CASSSPRDGYQPQHF
TGTGCCAGTAGTAGTCCCAGGGACGGATATCAGCCCCAGCATTTT
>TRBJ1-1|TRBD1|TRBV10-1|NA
CASSLGQGNSEAFF
TGCGCCAGCAGCCTCGGACAGGGGAACTCTGAAGCTTTCTTT
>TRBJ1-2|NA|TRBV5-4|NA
CASSPPGHWQNYGYTF
TGTGCCAGCAGCCCCCCCGGACATTGGCAAAACTATGGCTACACCTTC
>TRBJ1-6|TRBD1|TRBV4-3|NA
CASSQESGGSPLHF
TGCGCCAGCAGCCAAGAGTCAGGGGGTTCACCCCTCCACTTT
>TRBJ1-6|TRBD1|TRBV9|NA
CASSVASGTGLNNSPLHF
TGTGCCAGCAGCGTAGCTTCTGGGACAGGGTTAAATAATTCACCCCTCCACTTT
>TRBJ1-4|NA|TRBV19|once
CASSIWGVTNEKLFF
TGTGCCAGTAGTATTTGGGGAGTAACTAATGAAAAACTGTTTTTT
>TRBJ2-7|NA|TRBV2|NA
CASSESLVREQYF
TGTGCCAGCAGTGAAAGCCTCGTGCGCGAGCAGTACTTC
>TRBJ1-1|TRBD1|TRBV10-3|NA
CAIRLGQGGAAFF
TGTGCCATCAGACTGGGACAGGGAGGAGCAGCTTTCTTT
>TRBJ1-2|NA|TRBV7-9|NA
CASSLGLGGYTF
TGTGCCAGCAGCTTGGGTTTAGGTGGCTACACCTTC
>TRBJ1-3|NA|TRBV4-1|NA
CASNHLGEASTIYF
TGCGCCAGCAATCATTTAGGGGAGGCCAGCACCATATATTTT
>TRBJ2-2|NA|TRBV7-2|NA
CASSLVGANTGELFF
TGTGCCAGCAGCTTAGTAGGCGCGAACACCGGGGAGCTGTTTTTT
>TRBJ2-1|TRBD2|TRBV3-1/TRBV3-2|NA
CASSLLSGGYNEQFF
TGTGCCAGCAGCCTACTTAGCGGGGGGTACAATGAGCAGTTCTTC
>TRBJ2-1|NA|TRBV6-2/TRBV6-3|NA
CASSYGGLNNEQFF
TGTGCCAGCAGTTACGGTGGATTAAATAATGAGCAGTTCTTC
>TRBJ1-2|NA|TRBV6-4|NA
CAISGGPHYGYTF
TGTGCCATCTCGGGGGGGCCCCACTATGGCTACACCTTC
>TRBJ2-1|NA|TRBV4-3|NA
CASSQDTASNEQFF
TGCGCCAGCAGCCAAGATACCGCATCCAATGAGCAGTTCTTC
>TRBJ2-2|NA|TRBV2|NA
CASSVGLEGELFF
TGTGCCAGCAGTGTCGGACTCGAAGGGGAGCTGTTTTTT
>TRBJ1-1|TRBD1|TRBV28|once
CASRDRTGGRRNTEAFF
TGTGCCAGCAGAGACAGGACAGGGGGTAGGAGGAACACTGAAGCTTTCTTT
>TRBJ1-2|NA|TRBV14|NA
CASSNRVTTPNF
TGTGCCAGCAGCAACCGGGTTACTACCCCGAACTTC
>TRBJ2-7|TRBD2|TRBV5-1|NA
CASSFKLAGVYEQYF
TGCGCCAGCAGCTTCAAACTAGCGGGAGTTTACGAGCAGTACTTC
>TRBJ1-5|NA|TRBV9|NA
CASSVSLDPPQHF
TGTGCCAGCAGCGTATCCTTGGACCCGCCCCAGCATTTT
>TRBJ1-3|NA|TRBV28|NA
CASSLKRAGNTIYF
TGTGCCAGCAGTTTAAAGAGGGCAGGAAACACCATATATTTT
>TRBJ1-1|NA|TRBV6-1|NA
CASSDIVRGTEAFF
TGTGCCAGCAGTGATATAGTCCGCGGGACTGAAGCTTTCTTT
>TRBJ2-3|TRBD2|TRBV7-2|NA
CASSRPLAGDTDTQYF
TGTGCCAGCAGCCGTCCCCTAGCGGGAGACACAGATACGCAGTATTTT